This T cell receptor beta chain was identified in a study of T cell clones after liver transplantation. The V gene lost 8 bases and the J gene lost 3 bases, with 21 bases spanning the gap. Germline V CDR1 and CDR2: MNHEY, SMNVEV (reference sequence). The CDR3 is 16 amino acids. Clones were read by immunoSEQ multiplex PCR, and TCRdb kept only the in-frame ones, dropping some. Found here are tens of thousands of clones, over 80% of them singletons; the top ten hold 0.47%. V and J are TRBV27 and TRBJ2-3, with D maybe TRBD1 (6 bases). The sample in question was CD4+ T cells from blood, obtained 45 to 46 months after liver transplant. This TCR was sampled from a human patient who received a liver transplant. Certain T cells may be donor cells from the graft. CDR3 DNA sequence: TGTGCCAGCCGTCTTGAATGGGGGCCGTCAACAGATACGCAGTATTTT. This translates into CASRLEWGPSTDTQYF.